This is a list of T cell receptor beta chains from one sample in a study of T cell clones after liver transplantation. Sequencing was performed with immunoSEQ multiplex PCR; in TCRdb, only in-frame clones are kept and a portion is missing. In the table there are around 4,800 clones, 25% to 30% of which are singletons. The antigens these receptors bind are not known. The specimen was CD4+ T cells from cultured PBMCs. The receptor source for this set is a human patient who received a liver transplant. The graft donor may have given rise to some T cells. CDR3s include the opening cysteine and the closing phenylalanine or tryptophan. Expanded clones get a size class; other rows say once, few or many, or leave the size out.

v_call	clone_size	cdr3_aa
TRBV7-2	-	CASSLDNRAFAYGYTF
TRBV29-1	-	CSVLIRLAGGTDTQYF
TRBV6-5	-	CASADSDYEQYF
TRBV28	-	CASIRQGGNTEAFF
TRBV4-2	-	CASTFGGGTYEQYF
TRBV6-5	few	CASRQGGDETQYF
TRBV7-6	medium-sized	CASTQEFANEKLFF
TRBV4-3	few	CASSQESAGGFTGELFF
TRBV11-2	-	CASSFSQGLNEQYF
TRBV6-4	-	CASSDRRGAGETQYF
TRBV28	medium-sized	CASSYRPYEQYF
TRBV5-8	few	CASSWRRGQGSGYTF
TRBV5-4	large	CASSFGGPAGVTDTQYF
TRBV7-9	medium-sized	CASKSGQGFDEQFF
TRBV11-3	-	CASSPTRQETQYF
TRBV7-2	-	CASSLRGGGYEQYF
TRBV7-2	-	CASGRRDTQYF
TRBV6-5	medium-sized	CASSRTTGGGYEQYF
TRBV10-1	few	CASSELSGPPCTDTQYF
TRBV6-1	-	CATRTGAFSGNTIYF
TRBV19	-	CASSMVNYGYTF
TRBV18	medium-sized	CASSPVNGASGNEQFF
TRBV11-2	-	CASSSLDRGHTEAFF
TRBV7-9	-	CASSIDRVGSEQYF
TRBV7-9	-	CASSLTGTVNEQFF